The source of this T cell receptor (beta chain) is a study of read filtering for tumor transcriptome and immune sequencing. Study overall: Among patients, 17 to 20 were male and 15 or so female, aged about 45 to 80 (mean about 72). RNA-seq yielded only about 75 to 1,400 TCR reads, IR-seq about 4 to 10.27 million.

There are many counts of this clonotype. Its cognate antigen is unknown. The V gene lost 2 bases and the J gene lost 6 bases, with 20 bases spanning the gap. The CDR3 totals 17 residues. Germline CDR1 SGHRS, CDR2 YFSETQ. General study points: The sorted CD138-negative fraction was a mixed bone marrow immune population, not purified T cells. Correlation between methods rose after single-read clonotypes were removed.

From 350 to 500 ng of RNA, a library with molecular barcoded alpha/delta and beta/gamma adaptors was made. TCRdb redid the calling of the reads with MiXCR, one entry per CDR3 protein. The data show 50,000 or so distinct CDR3 sequences, 9% to 15% seen once. This chain joins TRBV5-1 and TRBJ2-2, with D perhaps assigned TRBD1 or TRBD2 (7 bases each). The source of this sequence is a donor at least 40 years old with multiple myeloma. Sequencing used a population of CD138-negative cells sorted from bone marrow. CDR3: CASSFYRQGGGSGELFF. CDR3 DNA: TGCGCCAGCAGCTTTTACCGACAGGGCGGGGGTTCCGGGGAGCTGTTTTTT.